The clone carrying this T cell receptor (beta chain) showed up just a few times. The antigen remains unidentified. This CDR3 has 15 residues. Germline V gene sequence: CDR1 KGHSH, CDR2 LQKENI. V dropped 3 bases and J dropped 1; count of bases not matched to a gene: 1. The sample belongs to a study of early T cells in non-severe SARS-CoV-2 infection. Study-level background: Sequencing targeted bulk RNA from unsorted whole blood, leaving chains unpaired.

Individual cDNA molecules each received unique molecular identifiers attached to them. TCRdb used MiXCR to reprocess the 5' RACE reads, holding one entry per CDR3 protein. Among approximately 32,000 distinct CDR3 sequences listed, 5.5% to 6.5% were seen once. Study-wide findings and caveats: Private and CD4 specificities were missed by VDJdb matching, skewed to anti-spike CD8.

The sample taken for sequencing was whole blood. This sequence was found in an adult who was a healthcare worker with PCR-confirmed SARS-CoV-2 infection or an uninfected control (not recorded which). This sequence joins TRBV18 and TRBJ2-3, with 10 bases matching TRBD1. The CDR3 DNA is TGTGCCAGCTCACCTGGGACAGGGGGCACAGATACGCAGTATTTT. This gives the protein CASSPGTGGTDTQYF. Variable domain in full (rest from reference TRBV18 and TRBJ2-3): NAGVMQNPRHLVRRRGQEARLRCSPMKGHSHVYWYRQLPEEGLKFMVYLQKENIIDESGMPKERFSAEFPKEGPSILRIQQVVRGDSAAYFCASSPGTGGTDTQYFGPGTRLTVL.